Included here is one T cell receptor beta chain sequence, with context. Its matching antigen is unknown. Each cDNA got a UMI-containing oligo ligated at its 3' end. The first PCR ran roughly 4 cycles with an equimolar RC1.1 and RC1.2 beta primer mix. TCRdb used MiXCR to reprocess the UMI-ligation and nested PCR reads, holding one entry per CDR3 protein. The sample has 52,000 or so distinct CDR3 sequences, 12% seen once. This record comes from a study of quantifying T cell responses using KT2 cells. Turning to the study itself: cDNA was made from DNase-treated RNA using alpha and beta constant primers. Study-wide points: Even the lowest spike-in, about one KT2 cell per 100,000 PBMC, yielded detectable KT2 sequences.

The CDR3 runs to 13 residues. Germline trimming cut 11 bases from V and 8 bases from J; bases unmatched to any gene: 7. Looked up from germline, CDR1 is SNHLY and CDR2 is FYNNEI. Unfractionated PBMC were spiked with known numbers of KT2 clone cells. The receptor's source is a human donor. The V gene is TRBV2, the J gene TRBJ2-1; 12 bases line up with TRBD1. The sequencing sample was made of PBMCs spiked with cells of the T cell clone KT2. The CDR3 region is CASRDRGLDEQFF. The CDR3 region has the DNA TGTGCCTCACGGGACAGGGGGCTCGATGAGCAGTTCTTC.